One T cell receptor beta chain is described in this entry. These data are taken from a study of cytomegalovirus exposure and HLA in healthy donors. The PCR was carried out with 60 Vbeta primers and 13 Jbeta primers. TCRdb keeps only in-frame clones here, not all; method: immunoSEQ multiplex PCR. Of over 85,000 clones in the sample, roughly 80% were seen once. The CDR3 has 17 residues. The receptor was derived from a man in his forties in good health and CMV-seronegative. The sequenced sample consisted of PBMCs. The chain uses TRBV21-1 and TRBJ1-6; TRBD1 reflects the table's D call only, with no check against the DNA. TRBV21-1 is a listed pseudogene. The CDR3 DNA sequence: TGTGCCAGCAGCAAAGGACGGACAGTTTACGTCAATTCACCCCTCCACTTT. The encoded protein is CASSKGRTVYVNSPLHF.